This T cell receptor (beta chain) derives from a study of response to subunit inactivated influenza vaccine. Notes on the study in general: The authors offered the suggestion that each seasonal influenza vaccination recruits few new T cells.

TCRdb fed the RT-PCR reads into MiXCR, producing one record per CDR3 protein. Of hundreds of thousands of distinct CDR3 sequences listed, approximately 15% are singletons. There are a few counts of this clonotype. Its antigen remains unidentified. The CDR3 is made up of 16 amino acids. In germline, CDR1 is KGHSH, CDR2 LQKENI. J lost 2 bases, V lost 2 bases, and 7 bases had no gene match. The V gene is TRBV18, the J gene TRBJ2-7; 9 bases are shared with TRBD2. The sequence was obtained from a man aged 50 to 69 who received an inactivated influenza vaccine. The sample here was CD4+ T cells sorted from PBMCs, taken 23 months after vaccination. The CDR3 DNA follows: TGTGCCAGCTCACCAGGAGCGGGGGGCCTGACCTACGAGCAGTACTTC. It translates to CASSPGAGGLTYEQYF.